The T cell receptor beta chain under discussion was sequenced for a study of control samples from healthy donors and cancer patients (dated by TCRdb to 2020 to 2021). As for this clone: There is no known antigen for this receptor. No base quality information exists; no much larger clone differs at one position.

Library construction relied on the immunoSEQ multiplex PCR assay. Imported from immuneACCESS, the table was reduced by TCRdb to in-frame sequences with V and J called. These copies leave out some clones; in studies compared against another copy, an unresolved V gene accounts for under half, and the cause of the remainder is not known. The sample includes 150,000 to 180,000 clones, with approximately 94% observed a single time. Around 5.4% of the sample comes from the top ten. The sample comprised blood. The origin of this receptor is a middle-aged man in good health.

The encoded CDR3 is CASSSQVLRNTIYF. The nucleotide sequence is TGTGCCAGCAGTTCACAGGTTCTTAGAAACACCATATATTTT. This sequence uses TRBV28 and TRBJ1-3; the D region possibly corresponds to TRBD1 (5 bases align). Measured from the cysteine to the phenylalanine, the CDR3 is 14 residues long. Only the CDR3 DNA is retained, 42 bases long and in frame from the first base. V loses 4 bases, J loses 5 bases, and the germline ends lie 12 bases apart. Sequences MDHEN (CDR1) and SYDVKM (CDR2) are obtained from the germline V gene.